Listed below are T cell receptor beta chains from one sample, sequenced in a study of T cell repertoires in cytomegalovirus infection. TCRdb fed the reads into MiXCR, producing one record per CDR3 protein. The data show more than 400,000 distinct CDR3 sequences, around a quarter seen once. Sequenced input: PBMCs. The receptors derive from a human donor in good health (CMV status not recorded). Some clones in this sample may be carry-over from other donors' samples. The CDR3 runs from the conserved cysteine through the conserved F or W. The D gene is left open where the match is weak. Rows may omit the clone size; those that give it use once, few, many or a size class.

j_call clone_size v_call d_call cdr3_aa cdr3_nt
TRBJ2-7 . TRBV28 . CASSPGGREYEQYF TGTGCCAGCAGCCCCGGGGGGCGGGAGTACGAGCAGTACTTC
TRBJ1-1 . TRBV29-1 . CSVDRPDRPNTEAFF TGCAGCGTTGACCGTCCCGACAGGCCGAACACTGAAGCTTTCTTT
TRBJ2-7 . TRBV10-3 TRBD1 CAIRPGQPTYEQYF TGTGCCATCAGGCCGGGACAGCCAACCTACGAGCAGTACTTC
TRBJ2-2 . TRBV7-8 . CASSLASLRHTGELFF TGTGCCAGCAGCTTAGCGTCATTGCGGCACACCGGGGAGCTGTTTTTT
TRBJ1-6 . TRBV10-3 . CAISGQSGNSPLHF TGTGCCATCAGTGGACAGTCAGGAAATTCACCCCTCCACTTT
TRBJ2-5 few TRBV24-1 . CATSDGSIDQETQYF TGTGCCACCAGTGATGGTAGCATCGACCAAGAGACCCAGTACTTC
TRBJ1-5 . TRBV20-1 . CSAMGGGNQPQHF TGCAGTGCTATGGGGGGGGGCAATCAGCCCCAGCATTTT
TRBJ2-7 few TRBV7-2 TRBD1 CASSYTGGIGEQYF TGTGCCAGCAGCTACACAGGGGGCATAGGGGAGCAGTACTTC
TRBJ1-3 few TRBV12-5 . CASGFVQGSSGNTIYF TGTGCTAGTGGTTTCGTCCAGGGGTCCTCTGGAAACACCATATATTTT
TRBJ2-6 many TRBV12-3/TRBV12-4 . CASSPHGGLSSGANVLTF TGTGCCAGCAGTCCCCATGGGGGGTTAAGCTCTGGGGCCAACGTCCTGACTTTC
TRBJ2-1 many TRBV7-2 TRBD2 CASSQNPSGAYNEQFF TGTGCCAGCAGCCAAAACCCTAGCGGGGCATACAATGAGCAGTTCTTC
TRBJ2-3 many TRBV20-1 TRBD2 CSARALLAGETDTQYF TGCAGTGCTAGAGCTTTACTAGCGGGAGAAACAGATACGCAGTATTTT
TRBJ1-1 few TRBV24-1 . CATSSLTEAFF TGTGCCACCAGTAGCCTGACTGAAGCTTTCTTT
TRBJ2-1 few TRBV25-1 . CASSELTGNGEQFF TGTGCCAGCAGTGAACTTACAGGGAATGGTGAGCAGTTCTTC
TRBJ2-1 few TRBV7-9 . CASSDRDILYNEQFF TGTGCCAGCAGCGACCGGGACATCCTCTACAATGAGCAGTTCTTC
TRBJ2-5 . TRBV2 . CASRSLDHQYF TGTGCCAGCAGGTCACTAGACCACCAGTACTTC
TRBJ1-1 few TRBV7-2 . CASSRQVSGTEAFF TGTGCCAGCAGTCGACAGGTGAGTGGCACTGAAGCTTTCTTT
TRBJ2-3 . TRBV11-1 TRBD2 CASSFTSGVKDTQYF TGTGCCAGCAGCTTTACTAGCGGGGTCAAGGATACGCAGTATTTT
TRBJ2-5 . TRBV20-1 TRBD2 CSATTSGRPHETQYF TGCAGTGCTACGACTAGCGGGAGGCCCCACGAGACCCAGTACTTC
TRBJ2-6 . TRBV9 . CASSVPRDGSGANVLTF TGTGCCAGCAGCGTACCTAGGGACGGCTCTGGGGCCAACGTCCTGACTTTC
TRBJ1-2 few TRBV7-3 . CASSLLRSMDYTF TGTGCCAGCAGCTTACTTAGGTCTATGGACTACACCTTC
TRBJ2-2 few TRBV5-1 TRBD1 CASSAGQGVGTGELFF TGCGCCAGCAGCGCAGGACAGGGCGTGGGTACCGGGGAGCTGTTTTTT
TRBJ2-2 . TRBV7-9 . CASTNGAGELFF TGTGCCAGCACGAATGGGGCCGGGGAGCTGTTTTTT
TRBJ2-3 . TRBV6-2/TRBV6-3 . CASLGLGASTDTQYF TGTGCCAGTCTCGGTCTGGGAGCTAGCACAGATACGCAGTATTTT
TRBJ2-6 . TRBV19 . CASSQVASGLYSGANVLTF TGTGCCAGTAGTCAAGTCGCCTCAGGGTTATACTCTGGGGCCAACGTCCTGACTTTC
TRBJ2-5 once TRBV28 . CASRPQDKETQYF TGTGCCAGCAGACCACAGGATAAAGAGACCCAGTACTTC
TRBJ1-5 . TRBV5-5 TRBD1 CASRLTGEQPQHF TGTGCCAGCAGACTGACAGGGGAGCAGCCCCAGCATTTT
TRBJ1-5 few TRBV7-6 . CASSPLGGFNQPQHF TGTGCCAGCAGCCCATTGGGGGGTTTCAATCAGCCCCAGCATTTT
TRBJ2-1 . TRBV3-1 . CASSQDVAVRLQFF TGTGCCAGCAGCCAAGATGTCGCAGTTCGTCTCCAGTTCTTC